The clone carrying this T cell receptor beta chain was picked up one time. Trimming pared 2 bases from V and 6 bases from J, leaving 10 bases between. There are 13 residues in the CDR3. CDR1 is LNHDA, CDR2 SQIVND, per germline (reference sequence). TCRdb analysed the PCR reads with MiXCR anew, one entry per CDR3 protein. Of about 90,000 distinct CDR3 sequences in the sample, approximately 54% were seen once. The sample originates from a study of CDR3 diversity in severe acne. The chain employs TRBV19 and TRBJ2-5; D unclear. This clonotype was obtained from a male donor with severe acne vulgaris. The sequenced sample consisted of blood. The CDR3 is CASSISRSKTQYF. The CDR3, as DNA: TGTGCCAGTAGTATAAGCAGGAGCAAGACCCAGTACTTC.